The sequence of this TCR beta chain was determined in a study of blood T cell repertoires in COVID-19. V trimming: 5 bases; J trimming: 10 bases; junction bases outside the gene matches: 11. CDR3 length equals 15 residues. Germline V lookup: CDR1 LGHDT, CDR2 YNNKEL (reference sequence). Assay: immunoSEQ multiplex PCR; the TCRdb copy retains only in-frame clones and omits some. The sample shows 350,000 to 450,000 clones, roughly nine tenths of them seen only once. Sequencing was carried out using PBMCs or T cells enriched from blood (not recorded which). This clonotype originated in a woman between 40 and 55 years old who had been exposed to COVID-19. The chain employs TRBV3-1 (or the pseudogene TRBV3-2) and TRBJ1-6, with 7 bases fitting TRBD1. CDR3 bases: TGTGCCAGCAGCTCAACAGGGGAGAGGGGCTCACCCCTCCACTTT. It yields the protein CASSSTGERGSPLHF.